Listed below are T cell receptor beta chains from one sample, sequenced in a study of T cells in Graves' hyperthyroidism and ophthalmopathy. In TCRdb, the multiplex PCR reads were re-called with MiXCR into one record per CDR3 protein. This sample has around 580,000 distinct CDR3 sequences, with 46% found just once. The sample comprised peripheral blood or thyroid tissue (not recorded which). Source of these receptors: a woman younger than 30 with Graves' hyperthyroidism. The CDR3 runs from the conserved cysteine through the conserved F or W. The order of the fields is J gene, CDR3 length, V gene, D gene, clone size, CDR3 DNA, CDR3 protein. The D gene is left open where the match is weak. The size entry is marked missing in some rows and otherwise reads once, few, many or a size class.

J: TRBJ2-6; length: 18; V: TRBV7-9; D: .; size: many; DNA: TGTGCCAGCAGCCAGACCAAGACAGGCCTTACTGGGGCCAACGTCCTGACTTTC; CDR3: CASSQTKTGLTGANVLTF
J: TRBJ1-4; length: 15; V: TRBV7-9; D: .; size: .; DNA: TGTGCCAGCAGATTGGGGGGGGCCCTGGGTGAAAAACTGTTTTTT; CDR3: CASRLGGALGEKLFF
J: TRBJ1-2; length: 16; V: TRBV7-9; D: TRBD1; size: many; DNA: TGTGCCAGCAGCCCCCCGGGACAGGGATACGGCTATGGCTACACCTTC; CDR3: CASSPPGQGYGYGYTF
J: TRBJ1-5; length: 13; V: TRBV6-1; D: .; size: many; DNA: TGTGCCAGCAGTGACTACATGGGGCAGCCCCAGCATTTT; CDR3: CASSDYMGQPQHF
J: TRBJ1-1; length: 11; V: TRBV7-9; D: TRBD1; size: .; DNA: TGTGCCGTAGGGGGCAACACTGAAGCTTTCTTT; CDR3: CAVGGNTEAFF
J: TRBJ1-1; length: 12; V: TRBV10-1; D: .; size: .; DNA: TGCGCCCGCAGGACAGTCAACACTGAAGCTTTCTTT; CDR3: CARRTVNTEAFF
J: TRBJ2-7; length: 16; V: TRBV11-2; D: .; size: .; DNA: TGTGCCAGCACCCTAACTAACCGGGACGGGCAGGACGAGCAGTACTTC; CDR3: CASTLTNRDGQDEQYF
J: TRBJ1-6; length: 13; V: TRBV2; D: .; size: .; DNA: TGTGCCACCACGACAGGTTCTAATTCACCCCTCCACTTT; CDR3: CATTTGSNSPLHF
J: TRBJ1-6; length: 15; V: TRBV19; D: TRBD1; size: many; DNA: TGTGCCAGTAGGACGGGACAGGCATATAATTCACCCCTCCACTTT; CDR3: CASRTGQAYNSPLHF
J: TRBJ1-4; length: 15; V: TRBV25-1; D: .; size: many; DNA: TGTGCCAGCAGTAGGGAGGGCACAACTAATGAAAAACTGTTTTTT; CDR3: CASSREGTTNEKLFF
J: TRBJ2-2; length: 13; V: TRBV10-3; D: TRBD1; size: many; DNA: TGTGCCATCAGTGGGGACAGCACCGGGGAGCTGTTTTTT; CDR3: CAISGDSTGELFF
J: TRBJ1-2; length: 13; V: TRBV7-2; D: .; size: .; DNA: TGTGCCAGCAGCCCGGACGGGGCGGATGGCTACACCTTC; CDR3: CASSPDGADGYTF
J: TRBJ2-7; length: 17; V: TRBV4-1; D: TRBD2; size: few; DNA: TGCGCCAGCAGCCAAGATGGGTTTAGCGGGAGAAGGAACGAGCAGTACTTC; CDR3: CASSQDGFSGRRNEQYF
J: TRBJ1-1; length: 14; V: TRBV6-6; D: .; size: many; DNA: TGTGCCAGCAGTACCTCCGGCGGTAACACTGAAGCTTTCTTT; CDR3: CASSTSGGNTEAFF
J: TRBJ1-2; length: 15; V: TRBV20-1; D: TRBD1; size: .; DNA: TGCAGTGCTAGAGAGGACAGGGATTTTATCTATGGCTACACCTTC; CDR3: CSAREDRDFIYGYTF
J: TRBJ1-4; length: 16; V: TRBV4-1; D: TRBD1; size: .; DNA: TGCGCCAGCAGCCAAGTCTTGGGACAGATCAATGAAAAACTGTTTTTT; CDR3: CASSQVLGQINEKLFF
J: TRBJ1-5; length: 15; V: TRBV20-1; D: .; size: many; DNA: TGCAGTGCTCGCCTCGCAGTGAATAGCAATCAGCCCCAGCATTTT; CDR3: CSARLAVNSNQPQHF
J: TRBJ1-6; length: 16; V: TRBV27; D: TRBD1; size: many; DNA: TGTGCCAGCAGCTCCCCTCTCCGGGACAGCCGGTCACCCCTCCACTTT; CDR3: CASSSPLRDSRSPLHF